Below, 11 T cell receptor beta chains from the same sample are listed, as sequenced in a study of blood T cell repertoires in COVID-19. Clones were read by immunoSEQ multiplex PCR, and TCRdb kept only the in-frame ones, dropping some. The sample has over 250,000 clones, about 90% seen once. The sequenced sample was peripheral blood. These receptors were obtained from a woman aged 45 to 65 with COVID-19, enrolled during active disease.

V usage is TRBV19 and J usage is TRBJ2-3; D perhaps matches TRBD2 (6 bases). The CDR3 sequence is 16 residues long. Trimming removed 1 base at V and 6 bases at J, with 17 bases between. Germline V gene data show CDR1 as LNHDA and CDR2 as SQIVND (reference sequence). The CDR3 is CASSIGRGAPRDTQYF. The CDR3 DNA follows: TGTGCCAGTAGTATAGGGCGGGGCGCCCCAAGGGATACGCAGTATTTT.

CDR3: CASSLMTGILDTEAFF. CDR3 bases: TGTGCCAGCAGCTTAATGACAGGGATATTAGACACTGAAGCTTTCTTT. This sequence joins TRBV7-2 and TRBJ1-1; TRBD1 agrees at 7 bases. Germline loops: CDR1 SGHTA, CDR2 FQGNSA. The trim removed 2 bases at V and 3 bases at J, leaving 9 bases unmatched. The CDR3 covers 16 residues.

This clone was picked up one time. This CDR3 is CSAGRQDGDGYTF. Here the CDR3 DNA reads TGCAGCGCTGGGCGACAGGATGGCGATGGCTACACCTTC. V usage is TRBV29-1 and J usage is TRBJ1-2, with D perhaps TRBD1 (6 bases). The CDR3 is 13 amino acids. Germline CDR1 and CDR2: SQVTM and ANQGSEA. The V and J ends lost 7 bases and 6 bases respectively, with 18 bases between them.

The chain carries TRBV14 and TRBJ2-3, with D unresolved. Trimming removed 4 bases from V and 0 bases from J, with 11 bases in between. The CDR3 loop spans 15 amino acids. Germline V gene sequence: CDR1 SGHDN, CDR2 FVKESK. CDR3 region: CASSRAYTSTDTQYF. The CDR3 DNA follows: TGTGCCAGCAGCCGGGCGTACACTAGCACAGATACGCAGTATTTT.

The chain carries TRBV24-1 and TRBJ2-1, with TRBD2 identical over 8 bases. The V segment lost 1 base and the J segment 4 bases; nucleotides outside the gene matches: 5. The germline CDR1 and CDR2 sequences are KGHDR and SFDVKD. CDR3 size: 16 residues. The CDR3 DNA reads TGTGCCACCAGTGATTTACCTAGCGGGCCTTACAATGAGCAGTTCTTC. Amino acid sequence: CATSDLPSGPYNEQFF.

The sample holds one count of this clone. The V call is TRBV25-1, the J call TRBJ1-1; weak D call: TRBD1 (6 bases). CDR3 length: 14 amino acids. Per the germline V gene, CDR1 is MGHDK and CDR2 is SYGVNS. V shed 6 bases and J shed 1 base, with 12 bases lying between them. The CDR3 is CASRGGQPNTEAFF. The CDR3 region has the DNA TGTGCCAGCAGAGGGGGACAACCGAACACTGAAGCTTTCTTT.

A remark on this clone: The same CDR3 also results from other DNA sequences found in this sample. The chain's CDR3 is CASSSQGEGQGGFGELFF. For the CDR3, the DNA is TGCGCCAGCAGCTCACAAGGGGAGGGGCAGGGAGGGTTCGGGGAGCTGTTTTTT. The V and J genes are TRBV4-1 and TRBJ2-2, with TRBD2 matching over 7 bases. The CDR3 runs to 18 residues. CDR1 is MGHRA and CDR2 is YSYEKL in the germline V gene. After removal of 5 bases from V and 7 bases from J, the junction contained 19 bases not matched to a gene.

The rearrangement uses TRBV27 and TRBJ1-2, with TRBD1 matching over 8 bases. This CDR3 spans 15 amino acids. CDR1 is MNHEY, CDR2 SMNVEV, per germline (reference sequence). Trimming at V came to 6 bases and at J to 0 bases, leaving 6 bases not matched to a gene. The CDR3 DNA sequence: TGTGCCAGCAGACAGGACAGGGCCCCTAACTATGGCTACACCTTC. This translates into CASRQDRAPNYGYTF.

In this sample, this clone turned up many times. This chain connects TRBV5-6 to TRBJ2-7; 9 bases align to TRBD1. Looked up from germline, CDR1 is SGHDT and CDR2 is YYEEEE. The CDR3 length is 16 residues. V lost 4 bases and J lost 4; bases outside the gene matches: 12. The CDR3 DNA is TGTGCCAGCAGCCTCGCCGGGACAGGGCAACAATACGAGCAGTACTTC. It specifies CASSLAGTGQQYEQYF. Full variable domain (remainder filled in from reference TRBV5-6 and TRBJ2-7): DAGVTQSPTHLIKTRGQQVTLRCSPKSGHDTVSWYQQALGQGPQFIFQYYEEEERQRGNFPDRFSGHQFPNYSSELNVNALLLGDSALYLCASSLAGTGQQYEQYFGPGTRLTVT.

Comments on this clone: The same CDR3 also results from other DNA sequences found in this sample. This chain links TRBV9 with TRBJ1-2; D perhaps matches TRBD1 (6 bases). Germline assignment: CDR1 SGDLS and CDR2 YYNGEE. V lost 1 base, J lost 2 bases, and 6 bases lay in between. The CDR3 is made up of 13 amino acids. Written as DNA, the CDR3 is TGTGCCAGCAGCGTACAGGGGAACTATGGCTACACCTTC. Its protein product is CASSVQGNYGYTF.

The rearrangement joins TRBV9 to TRBJ2-1; 9 positions match TRBD2. Germline assignment: CDR1 SGDLS and CDR2 YYNGEE. The CDR3 runs to 16 residues. V shed 0 bases, J shed 4 bases, and the junction held 5 bases outside the gene matches. The CDR3 region has the DNA TGTGCCAGCAGCGTAGGTCTAGCGGGGAAATACAATGAGCAGTTCTTC. This encodes CASSVGLAGKYNEQFF.